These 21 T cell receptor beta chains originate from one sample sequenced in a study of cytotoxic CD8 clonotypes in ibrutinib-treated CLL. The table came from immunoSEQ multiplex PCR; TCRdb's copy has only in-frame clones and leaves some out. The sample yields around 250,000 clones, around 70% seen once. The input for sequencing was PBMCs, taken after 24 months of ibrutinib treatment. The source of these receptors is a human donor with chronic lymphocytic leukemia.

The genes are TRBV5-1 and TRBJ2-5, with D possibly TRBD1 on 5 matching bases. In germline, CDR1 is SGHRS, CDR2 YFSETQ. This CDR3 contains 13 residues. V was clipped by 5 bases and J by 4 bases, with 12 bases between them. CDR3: CASRVGVGETQYF. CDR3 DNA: TGCGCCAGCAGGGTAGGGGTGGGAGAGACCCAGTACTTC.

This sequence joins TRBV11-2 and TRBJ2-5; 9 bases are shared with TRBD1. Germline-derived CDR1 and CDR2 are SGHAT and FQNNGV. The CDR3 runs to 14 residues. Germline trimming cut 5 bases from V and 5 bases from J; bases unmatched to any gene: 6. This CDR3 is CASSIGQGLETQYF. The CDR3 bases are TGTGCCAGCAGCATAGGACAGGGGTTGGAGACCCAGTACTTC.

CDR3 region: CSARDVLEQYF. CDR3 coding DNA: TGCAGTGCTAGAGATGTCCTGGAGCAGTACTTC. J is TRBJ2-7 and V is TRBV20-1, with D unresolved. The ends were cut back, 0 bases at V and 7 bases at J, with 7 bases in the middle. Germline loops: CDR1 DFQATT, CDR2 SNEGSKA (reference sequence). CDR3 size: 11 residues.

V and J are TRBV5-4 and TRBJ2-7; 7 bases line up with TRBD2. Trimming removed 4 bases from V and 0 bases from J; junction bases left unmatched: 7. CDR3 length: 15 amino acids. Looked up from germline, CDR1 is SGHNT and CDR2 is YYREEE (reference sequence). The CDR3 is CASSPQLASSYEQYF. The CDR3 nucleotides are TGTGCCAGCAGCCCCCAACTAGCGAGCTCCTACGAGCAGTACTTC.

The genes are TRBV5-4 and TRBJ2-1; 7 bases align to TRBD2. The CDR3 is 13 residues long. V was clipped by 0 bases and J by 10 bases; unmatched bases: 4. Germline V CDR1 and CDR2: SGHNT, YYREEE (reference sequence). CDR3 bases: TGTGCCAGCAGCTTGGCCCGGGGGGAAGAGCAGTTCTTC. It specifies CASSLARGEEQFF.

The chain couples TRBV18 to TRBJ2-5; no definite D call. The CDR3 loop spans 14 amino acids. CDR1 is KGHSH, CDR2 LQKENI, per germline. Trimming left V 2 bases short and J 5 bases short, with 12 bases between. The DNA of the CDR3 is TGTGCCAGCTCACCATCTGACATAGGGGAGACCCAGTACTTC. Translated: CASSPSDIGETQYF.

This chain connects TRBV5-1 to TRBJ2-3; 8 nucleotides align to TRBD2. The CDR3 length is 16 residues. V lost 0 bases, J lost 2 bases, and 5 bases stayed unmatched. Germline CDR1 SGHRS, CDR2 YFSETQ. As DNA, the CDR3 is TGCGCCAGCAGCTTGGTCGGAGCGGGAGCCACAGATACGCAGTATTTT. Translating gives CASSLVGAGATDTQYF.

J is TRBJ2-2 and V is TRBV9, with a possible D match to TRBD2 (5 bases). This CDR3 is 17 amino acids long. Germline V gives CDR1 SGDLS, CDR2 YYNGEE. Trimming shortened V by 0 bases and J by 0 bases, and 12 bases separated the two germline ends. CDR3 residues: CASSVGGWGANTGELFF. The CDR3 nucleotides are TGTGCCAGCAGCGTAGGCGGGTGGGGTGCGAACACCGGGGAGCTGTTTTTT.

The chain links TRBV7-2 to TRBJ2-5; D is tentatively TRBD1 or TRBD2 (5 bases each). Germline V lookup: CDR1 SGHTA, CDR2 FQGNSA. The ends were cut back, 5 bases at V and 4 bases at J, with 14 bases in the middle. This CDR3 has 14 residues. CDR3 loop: CASSPPRGAETQYF. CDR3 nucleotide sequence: TGTGCCAGCAGCCCTCCCAGAGGGGCAGAGACCCAGTACTTC.

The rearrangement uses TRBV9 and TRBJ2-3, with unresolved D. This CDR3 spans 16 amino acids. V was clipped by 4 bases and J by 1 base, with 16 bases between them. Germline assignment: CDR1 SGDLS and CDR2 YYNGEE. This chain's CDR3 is CASSPRDRGGTDTQYF. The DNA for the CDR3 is TGTGCCAGCAGCCCCCGAGATCGTGGGGGCACAGATACGCAGTATTTT.

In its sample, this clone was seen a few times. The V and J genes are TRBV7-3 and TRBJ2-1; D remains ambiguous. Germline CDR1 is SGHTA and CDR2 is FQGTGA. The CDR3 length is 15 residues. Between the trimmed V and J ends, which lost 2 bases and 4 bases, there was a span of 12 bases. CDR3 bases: TGTGCCAGCAGCTTAGGAGCGCCGGATTACAATGAGCAGTTCTTC. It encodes CASSLGAPDYNEQFF.

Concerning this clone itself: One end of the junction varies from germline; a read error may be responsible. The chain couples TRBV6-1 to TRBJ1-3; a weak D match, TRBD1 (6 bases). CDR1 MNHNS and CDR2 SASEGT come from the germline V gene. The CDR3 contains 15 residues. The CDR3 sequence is CASSTQGQSGNTIYF. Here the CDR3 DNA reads TGTGCCAGCAGTACCCAAGGACAGTCTGGGAACACCATATATTTT.

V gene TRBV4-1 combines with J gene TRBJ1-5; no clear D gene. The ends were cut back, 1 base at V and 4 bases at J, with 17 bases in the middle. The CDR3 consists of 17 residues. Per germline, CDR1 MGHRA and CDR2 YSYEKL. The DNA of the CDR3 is TGCGCCAGCAGCCAAGGAAAGTCAAGGCCAGAGAATCAGCCCCAGCATTTT. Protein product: CASSQGKSRPENQPQHF.

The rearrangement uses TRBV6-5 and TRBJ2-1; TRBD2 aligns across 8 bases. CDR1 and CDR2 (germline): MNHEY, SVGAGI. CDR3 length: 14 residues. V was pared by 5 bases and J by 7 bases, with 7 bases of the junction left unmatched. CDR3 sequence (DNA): TGTGCCAGCAGTCCCTGGACTAGCTTGAATGAGCAGTTCTTC. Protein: CASSPWTSLNEQFF.

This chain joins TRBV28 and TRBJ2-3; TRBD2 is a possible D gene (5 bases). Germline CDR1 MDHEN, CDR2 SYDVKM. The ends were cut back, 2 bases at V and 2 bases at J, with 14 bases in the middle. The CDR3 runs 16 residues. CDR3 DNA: TGTGCCAGCAGTTTAAGTAGCGTCGGTGACACAGATACGCAGTATTTT. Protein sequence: CASSLSSVGDTDTQYF.

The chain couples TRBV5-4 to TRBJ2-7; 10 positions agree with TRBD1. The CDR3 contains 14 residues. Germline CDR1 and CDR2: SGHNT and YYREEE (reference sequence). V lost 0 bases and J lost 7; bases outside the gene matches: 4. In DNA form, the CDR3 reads TGTGCCAGCAGCTTGGTGGACAGGGGGGGAGAGCAGTACTTC. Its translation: CASSLVDRGGEQYF.

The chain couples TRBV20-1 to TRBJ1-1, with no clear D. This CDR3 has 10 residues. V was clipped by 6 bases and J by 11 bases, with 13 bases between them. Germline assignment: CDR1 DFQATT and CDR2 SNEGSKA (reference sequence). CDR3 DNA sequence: TGCAGTGCAGAGGGAGGTTGGGCTTTCTTT. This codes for CSAEGGWAFF.

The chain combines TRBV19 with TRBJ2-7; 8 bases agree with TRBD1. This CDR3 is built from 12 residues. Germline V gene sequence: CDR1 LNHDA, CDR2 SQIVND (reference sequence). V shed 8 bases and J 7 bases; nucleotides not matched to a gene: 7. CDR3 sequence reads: CASSRTGTEQYF. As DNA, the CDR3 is TGTGCCAGTTCTAGGACAGGGACTGAGCAGTACTTC.

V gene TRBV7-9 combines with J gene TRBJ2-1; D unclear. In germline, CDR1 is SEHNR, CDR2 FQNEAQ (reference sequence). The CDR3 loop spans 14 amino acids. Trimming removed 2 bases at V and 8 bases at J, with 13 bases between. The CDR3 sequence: CASSLPLGWDEQFF. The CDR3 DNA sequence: TGTGCCAGCAGCTTACCCCTTGGCTGGGATGAGCAGTTCTTC.

In nucleotides, the CDR3 is TGTGCCAGCAGTTACTCGTGGGGTTATAGCAATCAGCCCCAGCATTTT. This sequence encodes CASSYSWGYSNQPQHF. The chain has TRBV6-7 and TRBJ1-5; unclear D gene. TRBV6-7 is assigned to the ORF class and has an uncertain function. V lost 0 bases to trimming and J lost 0 bases, with 9 bases between them. The CDR3 covers 16 residues.

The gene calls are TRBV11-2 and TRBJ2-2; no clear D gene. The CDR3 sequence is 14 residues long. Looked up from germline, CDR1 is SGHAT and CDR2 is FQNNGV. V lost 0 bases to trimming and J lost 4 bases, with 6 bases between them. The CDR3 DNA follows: TGTGCCAGCAGCTTAGATATCCCCACCGGGGAGCTGTTTTTT. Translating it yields CASSLDIPTGELFF.